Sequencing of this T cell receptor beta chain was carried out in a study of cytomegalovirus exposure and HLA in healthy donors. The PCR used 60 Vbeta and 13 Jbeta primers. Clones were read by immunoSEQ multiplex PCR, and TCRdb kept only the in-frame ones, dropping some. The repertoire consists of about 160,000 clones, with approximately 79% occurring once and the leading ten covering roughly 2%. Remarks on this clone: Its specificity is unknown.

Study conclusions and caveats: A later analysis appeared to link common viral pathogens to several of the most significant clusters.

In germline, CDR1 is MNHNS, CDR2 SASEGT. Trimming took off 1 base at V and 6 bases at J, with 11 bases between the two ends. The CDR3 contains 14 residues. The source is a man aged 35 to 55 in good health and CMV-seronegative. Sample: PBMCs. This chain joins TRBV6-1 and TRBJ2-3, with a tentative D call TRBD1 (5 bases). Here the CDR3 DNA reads TGTGCCAGCAGTGAAGGGGGCCCTTACGATACGCAGTATTTT. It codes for CASSEGGPYDTQYF.